This T cell receptor beta chain was captured in a study of shared clonotypes between healthy human individuals. Broader study findings: Clonotype sharing across donors was expected to vary with sequencing depth.

Extraction of genomic DNA in unsorted samples used about 90 million PBMCs. V gave up 3 bases and J gave up 6 bases; unmatched junction bases: 8. This CDR3 spans 15 amino acids. The germline gives CDR1 SQVTM, CDR2 ANQGSEA. With regard to this clone: Its antigen remains unidentified.

Genomic DNA of every subset was divided equally among multiple immunoSEQ plates. Assay: immunoSEQ multiplex PCR; the TCRdb copy retains only in-frame clones and omits some. This table holds about 460,000 clones, roughly four fifths found once. The source of this sequence is a middle-aged woman in good health. Some clones in this sample may be carry-over from other donors' samples. The rearrangement uses TRBV29-1 and TRBJ2-2, with 9 bases matching TRBD1. The sequenced sample consisted of PBMCs. The CDR3 sequence is CSVEWGQGGAGELFF. The CDR3 DNA sequence: TGCAGCGTTGAGTGGGGACAGGGCGGCGCCGGGGAGCTGTTTTTT.